This T cell receptor beta chain originates from a study of T-cell reconstitution after alpha-beta-depleted transplantation in children. The CDR3 contains 12 residues. From germline, CDR1 is SGHTA and CDR2 FQGNSA. V dropped 4 bases and J dropped 4 bases, with 5 bases sitting between them. Preparation of the TCRbeta library involved a method that used unique molecular identifiers. One entry per CDR3 protein results from TCRdb running MiXCR on the PCR reads. The sample lists 250,000 to 350,000 distinct CDR3 sequences; approximately 9.8% were seen once. This clonotype was seen many times. The receptor was derived from a human donor who donated a stem cell graft to a child with SCID. The material sequenced was PBMCs from the stem cell graft donor, taken from the stem cell graft. The chain recombines TRBV7-2 with TRBJ1-3; D remains unclear. In DNA form, the CDR3 reads TGTGCCAGCAGCTCCACAGGAAACACCATATATTTT. This codes for CASSSTGNTIYF.